A single sample gave rise to the 20 T cell receptor beta chains below, sequenced in a study of Graves' ophthalmopathy and Graves' hyperthyroidism. The authors amplified TCR beta CDR3 regions, and they did so from RNA transcripts for repertoire sequencing. HTBI-primed RT-PCR formed the first round, and a multiplex PCR formed the second. Each CDR3 protein gets one entry after TCRdb re-called the multiplex PCR reads with MiXCR. The sample consists of 400,000 to 450,000 distinct CDR3 sequences, around 20% of them appearing once. The source material was peripheral blood. The receptors were gathered from a woman aged 18-35 years with stable Graves' hyperthyroidism.

This clonotype was observed a single time. This chain links TRBV12-3 or TRBV12-4 with TRBJ2-2; 12 positions match TRBD2. J lost 7 bases, V lost 8 bases, and 5 bases had no gene match. The CDR3 consists of 14 residues. The CDR3 here is CASSTSGRFGELFF. CDR3 coding DNA: TGTGCCAGCTCGACTAGCGGGAGATTCGGGGAGCTGTTTTTT.

This clonotype was counted ten times or more. The rearrangement uses TRBV10-3 and TRBJ2-5; 9 nucleotides align to TRBD1. The CDR3 contains 14 residues. Per the germline V gene, CDR1 is ENHRY and CDR2 is SYGVKD. V shed 6 bases, J shed 3 bases, and the junction held 5 bases outside the gene matches. DNA of the CDR3: TGTGCCATCAGGGAGGGACAGGGAGAAGAGACCCAGTACTTC. It yields the protein CAIREGQGEETQYF.

This clonotype occurred many times. V and J are TRBV20-1 and TRBJ2-7, with unresolved D. This CDR3 has 12 residues. Germline V gene data show CDR1 as DFQATT and CDR2 as SNEGSKA (reference sequence). V was clipped by 6 bases and J by 3 bases, with 12 bases between them. The CDR3 DNA sequence: TGCAGTGCGACCAAGGAGAGCTACGAGCAGTACTTC. It encodes CSATKESYEQYF.

At least ten counts were recorded for this clonotype. The chain joins TRBV29-1 to TRBJ2-6; tentatively, D is TRBD2 (5 bases). The CDR3 covers 15 residues. V was shortened by 4 bases and J by 0 bases, with 10 bases between the two germline ends. Germline CDR1 reads SQVTM; CDR2 reads ANQGSEA. The CDR3 sequence is CSVGSGNSGANVLTF. Here the CDR3 DNA reads TGCAGCGTTGGGTCGGGGAACTCTGGGGCCAACGTCCTGACTTTC.

This clonotype was counted many times. This rearrangement joins TRBV25-1 to TRBJ2-7, with D unclear. Germline V lookup: CDR1 MGHDK, CDR2 SYGVNS. V was clipped by 3 bases and J by 5 bases, with 5 bases between them. The CDR3 sequence is 11 residues long. The CDR3 DNA reads as TGTGCCAGCAGTGACCGCAACGAGCAGTACTTC. Translation gives CASSDRNEQYF.

The V gene is TRBV5-1, the J gene TRBJ2-5; D is uncertain. Between the trimmed V and J ends, which lost 4 bases and 1 base, there was a span of 8 bases. The CDR3 consists of 13 residues. The V gene's germline CDR1 is SGHRS and CDR2 YFSETQ. CDR3: CASSPRLQETQYF. The CDR3 bases are TGCGCCAGCAGCCCACGTCTCCAAGAGACCCAGTACTTC.

This clonotype showed up many times. V and J are TRBV25-1 and TRBJ2-7; D gene unclear. The CDR3 covers 13 residues. Trimming removed 6 bases at V and 0 bases at J, with 9 bases between. Germline CDR1 MGHDK, CDR2 SYGVNS. Written as DNA, the CDR3 is TGTGCCAGCAGGGGCCAAAGCTCCTACGAGCAGTACTTC. This codes for CASRGQSSYEQYF.

The table lists this clonotype with many counts. This chain links TRBV11-2 with TRBJ2-7, with D maybe TRBD2 (6 bases). CDR3 length: 15 residues. CDR1 SGHAT and CDR2 FQNNGV come from the germline V gene. The V end was cut by 2 bases, the J end by 0 bases, with 11 bases between. The chain's CDR3 is CASSLKAEGSYEQYF. The CDR3 bases are TGTGCCAGCAGCTTAAAAGCGGAGGGCTCCTACGAGCAGTACTTC.

This clonotype was counted a few times. The V gene is TRBV19, the J gene TRBJ1-5, with D tentatively TRBD1 (5 bases). The V gene lost 6 bases and the J gene lost 0 bases, with 12 bases spanning the gap. The germline gives CDR1 LNHDA, CDR2 SQIVND (reference sequence). CDR3 length: 15 amino acids. This CDR3 reads CASSPDSGSNQPQHF. In DNA form, the CDR3 reads TGTGCCAGTAGCCCCGACAGTGGTAGCAATCAGCCCCAGCATTTT.

This clonotype was seen a few times. A much larger clonotype is one base distant, so this may be a read error. V usage is TRBV28 and J usage is TRBJ1-1; D uncertain. The CDR3 is 11 amino acids. Germline CDR1 reads MDHEN; CDR2 reads SYDVKM. The CDR3 DNA sequence: TGTGCCAGCAGGGTGAACACTGAAGCTTGCTTT. Translated, it gives CASRVNTEACF. Filled out from reference TRBV28 and TRBJ1-1, the complete variable domain reads DVKVTQSSRYLVKRTGEKVFLECVQDMDHENMFWYRQDPGLGLRLIYFSYDVKMKEKGDIPEGYSVSREKKERFSLILESASTNQTSMYLCASRVNTEACFGQGTRLTVV.

As regards this clonotype: A read error is possible here, since a much larger clone lies one base away. The V and J genes are TRBV7-8 and TRBJ2-2; D possibly corresponds to TRBD1 (6 bases). Germline CDR1 SGHVS, CDR2 FQNEAQ. This CDR3 spans 15 amino acids. CDR3 protein: CASSLGWGLTGELCF. In DNA form, the CDR3 reads TGTGCCAGCAGCTTAGGATGGGGGCTCACCGGGGAGCTGTGTTTT.

This clonotype was detected many times. The chain combines TRBV9 with TRBJ2-7; D is perhaps TRBD1 (6 bases). With 4 bases removed from V and 4 bases from J, the gap between germline ends came to 12 bases. The germline V gene encodes CDR1 SGDLS and CDR2 YYNGEE. The CDR3 has 13 residues. CDR3 amino acids: CASSSGTPYEQYF. In DNA form, the CDR3 reads TGTGCCAGCAGCTCCGGGACACCGTACGAGCAGTACTTC.

The chain uses TRBV12-3 or TRBV12-4 and TRBJ2-7; no clear D. V lost 7 bases to trimming and J lost 3 bases, with 13 bases between them. The CDR3 covers 13 residues. The CDR3 here is CASTRDGFYEQYF. CDR3 DNA: TGTGCCAGCACCAGAGACGGCTTCTACGAGCAGTACTTC.

This clonotype was observed a handful of times. This may arise from a read error, as a much more abundant clone is one base away. The chain has TRBV7-9 and TRBJ1-1; D gene ambiguous. Germline CDR1 is SEHNR and CDR2 is FQNEAQ (reference sequence). The length of the CDR3 is 13 residues. The CDR3 bases are TGTGCCAGCAGCCGAGGGAGTTACACTGGAGCTTTCTTT. Encoded protein: CASSRGSYTGAFF.

In its sample, this clonotype was seen many times. The rearrangement uses TRBV12-3 or TRBV12-4 and TRBJ2-7; 7 bases fit TRBD1. V was pared by 6 bases and J by 7 bases, with 15 bases of the junction left unmatched. CDR3 size: 15 residues. The CDR3 nucleotides read TGTGCCAGCAGGCAAAACAGGGGCCGGTCGTGGGAGCAGTACTTC. The encoded protein is CASRQNRGRSWEQYF.

This clonotype was seen many times. The chain employs TRBV4-2 and TRBJ2-5; 7 bases map to TRBD2. The CDR3 is made up of 16 amino acids. CDR1 and CDR2 (germline): LGHNA, YNFKEQ. The junction had 10 bases not matched to a gene; V was cut back by 1 base and J by 5 bases. The CDR3 is CASSQVGGGPGETQYF. The CDR3 DNA sequence: TGTGCCAGCAGCCAAGTCGGGGGAGGGCCAGGGGAGACCCAGTACTTC.

This chain links TRBV15 with TRBJ2-7; a possible D gene is TRBD2 (5 bases). Between the trimmed V and J ends, which lost 1 base and 5 bases, there was a span of 12 bases. The germline V gene encodes CDR1 LNHNV and CDR2 YYDKDF (reference sequence). This CDR3 has 14 residues. CDR3 DNA sequence: TGTGCCACCAGCAGAGGCCCGGGAAGGGACGAGCAGTACTTC. Translating it yields CATSRGPGRDEQYF.

This clonotype has at least ten counts. V usage is TRBV20-1 and J usage is TRBJ2-7; 15 positions match TRBD2. The CDR3 has 17 residues. CDR1 is DFQATT and CDR2 is SNEGSKA in the germline V gene (reference sequence). The trim removed 1 base at V and 5 bases at J, leaving 9 bases unmatched. The CDR3 sequence is CSARGVPGLAGGHEQYF. For the CDR3, the DNA is TGCAGTGCTAGAGGTGTCCCGGGACTAGCGGGAGGTCACGAGCAGTACTTC.

This clonotype was observed at least ten times. The rearrangement links TRBV6-1 to TRBJ1-3; D is undetermined. Per germline, CDR1 MNHNS and CDR2 SASEGT. Trimming took off 1 base at V and 1 base at J, with 14 bases between the two ends. CDR3 length: 17 amino acids. The CDR3 region has the DNA TGTGCCAGCAGTGAAGGCCCAACAAGGCTATCTGGAAACACCATATATTTT. This encodes CASSEGPTRLSGNTIYF.

The V gene is TRBV27, the J gene TRBJ1-5; D not certain. The CDR3 runs to 15 residues. Germline lookup yields CDR1 MNHEY and CDR2 SMNVEV (reference sequence). Trimming shortened V by 6 bases and J by 2 bases, and 14 bases separated the two germline ends. The CDR3 region is CASSTSGWGNQPQHF. The CDR3 DNA follows: TGTGCCAGCAGCACCTCGGGCTGGGGCAATCAGCCCCAGCATTTT.